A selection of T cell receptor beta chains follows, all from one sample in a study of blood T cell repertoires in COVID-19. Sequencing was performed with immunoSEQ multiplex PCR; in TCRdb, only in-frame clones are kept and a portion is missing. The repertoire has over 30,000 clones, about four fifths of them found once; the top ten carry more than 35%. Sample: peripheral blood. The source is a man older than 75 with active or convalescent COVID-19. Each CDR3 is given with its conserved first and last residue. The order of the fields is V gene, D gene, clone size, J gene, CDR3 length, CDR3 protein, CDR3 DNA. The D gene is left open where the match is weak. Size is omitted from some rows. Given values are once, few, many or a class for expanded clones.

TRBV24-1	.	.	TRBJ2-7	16	CATSDSLGEKSYEQYF	TGTGCCACCAGTGATTCGCTAGGAGAGAAGTCCTACGAGCAGTACTTC
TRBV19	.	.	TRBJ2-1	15	CASTVTGSSYNEQFF	TGTGCCAGTACAGTGACAGGCAGCTCCTACAATGAGCAGTTCTTC
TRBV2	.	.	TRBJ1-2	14	CASSEASSYYGYTF	TGTGCCAGCAGTGAAGCGTCTTCTTACTATGGCTACACCTTC
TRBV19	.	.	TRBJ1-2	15	CASSIALGHLYGYTF	TGTGCCAGTAGTATAGCGTTGGGACACCTATATGGCTACACCTTC
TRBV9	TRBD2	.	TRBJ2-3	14	CASSGSGTLDTQYF	TGTGCCAGCAGCGGAAGCGGGACCTTAGATACGCAGTATTTT
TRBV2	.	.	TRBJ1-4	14	CASSDGSGNEKLFF	TGTGCCAGCAGTGATGGCTCAGGGAATGAAAAACTGTTTTTT
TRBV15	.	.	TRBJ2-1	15	CATSRDRVSYNEQFF	TGTGCCACCAGCAGAGACAGGGTCTCCTACAATGAGCAGTTCTTC
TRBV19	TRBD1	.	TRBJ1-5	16	CASSRQGRESNQPQHF	TGTGCCAGTAGTCGACAGGGGAGGGAAAGCAATCAGCCCCAGCATTTT
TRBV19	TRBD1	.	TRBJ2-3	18	CASSKQGGRGQGTDTQYF	TGTGCCAGTAGTAAACAGGGGGGACGGGGACAGGGCACAGATACGCAGTATTTT
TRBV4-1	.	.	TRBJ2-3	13	CASSQIGADTQYF	TGCGCCAGCAGCCAGATCGGGGCAGATACGCAGTATTTT
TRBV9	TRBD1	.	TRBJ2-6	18	CASSPEAGQGAGANVLTF	TGTGCCAGCAGCCCCGAGGCGGGACAGGGAGCTGGGGCCAACGTCCTGACTTTC
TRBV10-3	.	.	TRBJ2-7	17	CAISESGGSIGVDEQYF	TGTGCCATCAGTGAGTCCGGAGGGTCTATCGGGGTGGACGAGCAGTACTTC
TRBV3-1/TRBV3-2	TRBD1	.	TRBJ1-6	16	CASSPRPGQFNSPLHF	TGTGCCAGCAGCCCCCGGCCGGGACAGTTTAATTCACCCCTCCACTTT
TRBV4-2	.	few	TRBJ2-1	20	CASSQDLSPGGLAEHNEQFF	TGTGCCAGCAGCCAAGACTTATCCCCCGGAGGGCTAGCCGAACACAATGAGCAGTTCTTC
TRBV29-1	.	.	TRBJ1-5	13	CSVGGGFNQPQHF	TGCAGCGTTGGAGGTGGGTTCAATCAGCCCCAGCATTTT
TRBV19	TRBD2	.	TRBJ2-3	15	CASSIRGRASDTQYF	TGTGCCAGTAGTATACGTGGGAGGGCCTCAGATACGCAGTATTTT
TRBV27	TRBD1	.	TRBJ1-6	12	CASRAGGLPLHF	TGTGCCAGCAGAGCAGGGGGCTTACCCCTCCACTTT
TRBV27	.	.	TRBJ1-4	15	CASREDASTGEKLFF	TGTGCCAGCAGGGAAGACGCCTCGACGGGGGAAAAACTGTTTTTT
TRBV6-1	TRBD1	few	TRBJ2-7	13	CASSEHDRGEQYF	TGTGCCAGCAGTGAACATGACAGGGGCGAGCAGTACTTC
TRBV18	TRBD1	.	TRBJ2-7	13	CASSRDRSYEQYF	TGTGCCAGCTCACGGGACAGATCCTACGAGCAGTACTTC
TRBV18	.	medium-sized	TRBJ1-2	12	CASSPEWGPRSF	TGTGCCAGCTCACCAGAGTGGGGCCCTAGGTCATTC
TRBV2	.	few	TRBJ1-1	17	CASTLRAELGGGTEAFF	TGTGCCAGTACTCTGCGGGCCGAGTTAGGTGGTGGCACTGAAGCTTTCTTT
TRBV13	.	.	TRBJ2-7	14	CASSDGKGAQAQYF	TGTGCCAGCAGCGACGGGAAGGGAGCCCAAGCGCAGTACTTC
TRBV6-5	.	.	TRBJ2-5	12	CASSSLQETQYF	TGTGCCAGCAGTTCCCTCCAAGAGACCCAGTACTTC
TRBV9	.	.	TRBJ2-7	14	CASSVEPGSYEQYF	TGTGCCAGCAGCGTAGAACCAGGCTCCTACGAGCAGTACTTC
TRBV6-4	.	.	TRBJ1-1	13	CASSGGRNTEAFF	TGTGCCAGCAGTGGGGGCCGCAACACTGAAGCTTTCTTT
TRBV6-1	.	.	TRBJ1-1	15	CASSEWTGRHTEAFF	TGTGCCAGCAGTGAATGGACTGGGCGACACACTGAAGCTTTCTTT
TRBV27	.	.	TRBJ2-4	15	CASFRYSLAKNIQYF	TGTGCCAGTTTTCGGTACAGTCTAGCCAAAAACATTCAGTACTTC
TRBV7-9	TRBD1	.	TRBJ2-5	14	CASSFQGAIETQYF	TGTGCCAGCAGCTTCCAGGGGGCAATCGAGACCCAGTACTTC
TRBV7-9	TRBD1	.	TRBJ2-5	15	CASSLDDRGRETQYF	TGTGCCAGCAGCTTAGACGACAGGGGCCGGGAGACCCAGTACTTC
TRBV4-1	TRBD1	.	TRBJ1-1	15	CASSQADRANTEAFF	TGCGCCAGCAGCCAAGCCGACAGGGCGAACACTGAAGCTTTCTTT
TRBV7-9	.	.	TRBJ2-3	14	CASSLAEGPDTQYF	TGTGCCAGCAGCTTAGCGGAGGGCCCGGATACGCAGTATTTT
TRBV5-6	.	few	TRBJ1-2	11	CASHFGYGYTF	TGTGCCAGCCATTTCGGCTATGGCTACACCTTC
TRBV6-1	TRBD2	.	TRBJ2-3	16	CASSENPAGDADTQYF	TGTGCCAGCAGTGAAAACCCAGCGGGAGATGCAGATACGCAGTATTTT
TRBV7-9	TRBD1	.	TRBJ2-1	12	CASSFQGAEQFF	TGTGCCAGCAGCTTTCAGGGGGCTGAGCAGTTCTTC
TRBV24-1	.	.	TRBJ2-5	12	CATRDTQETQYF	TGTGCCACCAGGGACACCCAAGAGACCCAGTACTTC
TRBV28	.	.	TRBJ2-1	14	CASRSSGPYNEQFF	TGTGCCAGTCGTTCTTCAGGGCCTTACAATGAGCAGTTCTTC
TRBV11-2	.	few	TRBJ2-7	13	CASSWGETYEQYF	TGTGCCAGCAGCTGGGGGGAAACCTACGAGCAGTACTTC
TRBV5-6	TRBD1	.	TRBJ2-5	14	CASSLQGAQETQYF	TGTGCCAGCAGCTTGCAGGGGGCCCAAGAGACCCAGTACTTC
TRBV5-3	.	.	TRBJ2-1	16	CARSIYRLRAVNEQFF	TGTGCCAGAAGCATCTACAGGCTTAGGGCGGTAAATGAGCAGTTCTTC
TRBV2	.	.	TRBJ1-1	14	CASRESGKGAEAFF	TGTGCCAGCAGGGAGTCGGGGAAGGGTGCTGAAGCTTTCTTT
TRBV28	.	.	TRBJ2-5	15	CASSLSGWGGETQYF	TGTGCCAGCAGTTTATCAGGGTGGGGCGGAGAGACCCAGTACTTC
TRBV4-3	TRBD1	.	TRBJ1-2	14	CASSPTGTAVGYTF	TGCGCCAGCAGCCCGACAGGGACAGCAGTGGGCTACACCTTC
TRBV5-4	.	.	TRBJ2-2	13	CASSLLDTGELFF	TGTGCCAGCAGCTTGCTCGACACCGGGGAGCTGTTTTTT
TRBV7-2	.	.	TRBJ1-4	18	CASSNRRNDRASNEILFF	TGTGCCAGCAGCAACCGGAGAAACGATCGTGCATCTAATGAAATACTGTTTTTT
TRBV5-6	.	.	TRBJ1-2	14	CASSFVGENYGYTF	TGTGCCAGCAGCTTCGTGGGAGAGAACTATGGCTACACCTTC
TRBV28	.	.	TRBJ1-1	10	CDKLNTEAFF	TGTGACAAGTTGAACACTGAAGCTTTCTTT
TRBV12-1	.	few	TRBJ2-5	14	CASSFVRGRETQYF	TGTGCCAGCAGCTTTGTCAGGGGGAGGGAGACCCAGTACTTC
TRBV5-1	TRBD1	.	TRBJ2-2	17	CASSGRRDRKSDGELFF	TGCGCCAGCAGCGGCCGGCGGGACAGGAAAAGCGACGGGGAGCTGTTTTTT
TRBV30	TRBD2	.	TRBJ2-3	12	CATAWGGDTQYF	TGTGCTACCGCTTGGGGGGGGGATACGCAGTATTTT
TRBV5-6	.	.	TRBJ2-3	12	CASSPAGDTQYF	TGTGCCAGCAGCCCGGCGGGAGATACGCAGTATTTT
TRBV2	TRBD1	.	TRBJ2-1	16	CASSAGDRGSYNEQFF	TGTGCCAGCAGTGCAGGGGACAGGGGCTCCTACAATGAGCAGTTCTTC
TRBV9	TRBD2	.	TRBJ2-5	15	CASTSSGRPQETQYF	TGTGCCAGCACCTCTAGCGGGAGGCCCCAAGAGACCCAGTACTTC
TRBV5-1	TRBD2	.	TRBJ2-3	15	CASSQGLAGTDTQYF	TGCGCCAGCAGTCAAGGACTAGCTGGGACAGATACGCAGTATTTT